This T cell receptor beta chain comes out of a study of blood T cell repertoires in COVID-19. J was trimmed by 1 base and V by 3 bases; bases with no gene match: 5. The CDR3 consists of 15 residues. CDR1 is MRHNA, CDR2 SNTAGT, per germline. Profiling relied on immunoSEQ multiplex PCR, and the TCRdb table lists in-frame clones only, not all of them. The sample lists 350,000 to 450,000 clones; roughly 86% were seen once. The clonotype was recovered from a human donor in a cohort sampled during active COVID-19. The sample comprised peripheral blood. This chain joins TRBV6-4 and TRBJ2-5; TRBD1 agrees at 7 bases. This chain's CDR3 is CASSERDRLQETQYF. The CDR3 nucleotides are TGTGCCAGCAGTGAAAGGGACAGACTCCAAGAGACCCAGTACTTC.